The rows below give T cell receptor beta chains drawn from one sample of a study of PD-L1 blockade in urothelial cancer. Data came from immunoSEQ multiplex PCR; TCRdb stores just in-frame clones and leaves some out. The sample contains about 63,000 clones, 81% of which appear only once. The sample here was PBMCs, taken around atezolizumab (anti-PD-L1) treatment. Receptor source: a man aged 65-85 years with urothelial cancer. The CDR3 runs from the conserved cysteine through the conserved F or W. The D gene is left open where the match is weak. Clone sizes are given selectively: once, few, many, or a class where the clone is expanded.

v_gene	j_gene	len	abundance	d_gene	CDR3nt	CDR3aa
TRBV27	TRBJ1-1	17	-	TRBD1	TGTGCCAGCGCGGGACAGGGGTCTCCGTTTATGAACACTGAAGCTTTCTTT	CASAGQGSPFMNTEAFF
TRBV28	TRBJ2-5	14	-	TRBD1	TGTGCCAGCTCTGGGACAGGGGGCGAAGAGACCCAGTACTTC	CASSGTGGEETQYF
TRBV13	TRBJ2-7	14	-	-	TGTGCCAGCAGCTTAGGCGACAGCTCCTACGAGCAGTACTTC	CASSLGDSSYEQYF
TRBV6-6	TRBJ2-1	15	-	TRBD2	TGTGCCAGCAGGCCCGGGACTAGCAGTTACAATGAGCAGTTCTTC	CASRPGTSSYNEQFF
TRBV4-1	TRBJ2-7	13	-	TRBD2	TGCGCCAGCAGCCCCCGGACTAGCTACGAGCAGTACTTC	CASSPRTSYEQYF
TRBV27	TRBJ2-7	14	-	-	TGTGCCAGCCGAAGGGGCGCGCTTACCTACGAGCAGTACTTC	CASRRGALTYEQYF
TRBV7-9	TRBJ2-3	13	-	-	TGTGCCAGCAGCCTCTCAGGGTTCGATACGCAGTATTTT	CASSLSGFDTQYF
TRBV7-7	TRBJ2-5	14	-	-	TGTGCTAGCAGCTTAGGTGCTAGTTTTGAGACCCAGTACTTC	CASSLGASFETQYF
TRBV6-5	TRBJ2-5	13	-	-	TGTGCCAGCAGCGGTCTCGAGGGTGAGACCCAGTACTTC	CASSGLEGETQYF
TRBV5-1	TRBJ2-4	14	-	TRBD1	TGCGCCAGCAGCTTGGGGGACAGGGTTGACATTCAGTACTTC	CASSLGDRVDIQYF
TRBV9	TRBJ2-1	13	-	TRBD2	TGTGCCAGCAGTGCATCACTAGCGGGTGAGCAGTTCTTC	CASSASLAGEQFF
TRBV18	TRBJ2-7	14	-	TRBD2	TGTGCCAGCTCGCGGACTAGCGGGAATTACGAGCAGTACTTC	CASSRTSGNYEQYF
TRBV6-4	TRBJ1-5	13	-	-	TGTGCCAGCCTCAGGGTGGGCAATCAGCCCCAGCATTTT	CASLRVGNQPQHF
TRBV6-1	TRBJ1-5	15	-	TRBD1	TGTGCCAGCAGTGAAAACCCCTGGACAGGGGGGCCCCAGCATTTT	CASSENPWTGGPQHF
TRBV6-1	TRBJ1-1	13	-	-	TGTGCCAGCACTATCCGAGACACAGCTGAAGCTTTCTTT	CASTIRDTAEAFF
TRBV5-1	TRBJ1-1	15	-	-	TGCGCCAGCAGCCCAAGGCTCGGGTCGGGCACTGAAGCTTTCTTT	CASSPRLGSGTEAFF
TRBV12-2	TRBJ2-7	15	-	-	TGTGCAAGTCGCTTAGTGGGGACAGGCCCCTACGAGCAGTACTTC	CASRLVGTGPYEQYF
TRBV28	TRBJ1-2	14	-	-	TGTGCCAGCAGTTTGGGTGGCGGAATTAACGGCTACACCTTC	CASSLGGGINGYTF
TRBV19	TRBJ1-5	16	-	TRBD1	TGTGCCAGTAGTATCGACGGACAGGTCCTGGAGAAGCCCCAGCATTTT	CASSIDGQVLEKPQHF
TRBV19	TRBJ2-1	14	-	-	TGTGCCAGTAGTGAAGCGGGCTCCTACAATGAGCAGTTCTTC	CASSEAGSYNEQFF
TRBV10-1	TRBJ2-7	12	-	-	TGCGCCAGCGGGGACACTTCCTACGAGCAGTACTTC	CASGDTSYEQYF
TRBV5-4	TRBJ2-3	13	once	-	TGTGCCAGCAGCTTGGGGAGGTCGGATACGCAGTATTTT	CASSLGRSDTQYF
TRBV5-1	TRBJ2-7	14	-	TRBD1	TGCGCCAGCAGCACCCGACAGGGGGGCCACGAGCAGTACTTC	CASSTRQGGHEQYF
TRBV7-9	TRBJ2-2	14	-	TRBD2	TGTGCCAGCCGGCTCAGCGGGGAGACCGGGGAGCTGTTTTTT	CASRLSGETGELFF
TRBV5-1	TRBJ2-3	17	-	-	TGCGCCAGCAGCCTCGAGGGGGTTGACTCCTACACAGATACGCAGTATTTT	CASSLEGVDSYTDTQYF
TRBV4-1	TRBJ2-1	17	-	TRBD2	TGCGCCAGCAGCCAAGAAGGTGCGGGAGGGTTTAAGGATGAGCAGTTCTTC	CASSQEGAGGFKDEQFF
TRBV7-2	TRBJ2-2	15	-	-	TGTGCCAGCACCCCGTTACTGACGAACACCGGGGAGCTGTTTTTT	CASTPLLTNTGELFF
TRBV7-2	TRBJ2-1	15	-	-	TGTGCCAGCAGACCATCTAGCGAAGGTCGCAATGAGCAGTTCTTC	CASRPSSEGRNEQFF
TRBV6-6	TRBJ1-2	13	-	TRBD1	TGTGCCAGCTACAGGGGGCTGGGGTATGGCTACACCTTC	CASYRGLGYGYTF
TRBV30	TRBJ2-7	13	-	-	TGTGCCTGGAGGGCAGGGCAATCCTACGAGCAGTACTTC	CAWRAGQSYEQYF
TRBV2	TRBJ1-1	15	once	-	TGTGCCAGCAGCCCCGGGGAACTTGGCGGGACTGAAGCTTTCTTT	CASSPGELGGTEAFF
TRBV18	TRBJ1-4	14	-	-	TGTGCCAGCTCACCATCCGGGCGGGATGAAAAACTGTTTTTT	CASSPSGRDEKLFF
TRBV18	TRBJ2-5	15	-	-	TGTGCCAGCTCACCTGGCGCGGGCCTTCGGGAGACCCAGTACTTC	CASSPGAGLRETQYF
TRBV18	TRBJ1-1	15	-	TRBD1	TGTGCCAGCTCACCTACGACAGGGGGCGAAACTGAAGCTTTCTTT	CASSPTTGGETEAFF
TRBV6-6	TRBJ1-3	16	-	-	TGTGCCAGCAGCTTCGGGGGGGGATCGACTGGAAACACCATATATTTT	CASSFGGGSTGNTIYF
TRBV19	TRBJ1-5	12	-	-	TGTGCCAGTAGTTCAAGACCCGCGGCCCAGCATTTT	CASSSRPAAQHF
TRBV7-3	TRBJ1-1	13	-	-	TGTGCCAGCAGCGCAATGAGGGACACTGAAGCTTTCTTT	CASSAMRDTEAFF
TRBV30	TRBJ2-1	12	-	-	TGTGCCAGGGGACTTTGGGGGAATGAGCAGTTCTTC	CARGLWGNEQFF
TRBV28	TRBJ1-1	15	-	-	TGTGCCAGCAGTCCCCGATGGGCGGGGGCCTCTGAAGCTTTCTTT	CASSPRWAGASEAFF
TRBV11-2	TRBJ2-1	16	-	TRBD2	TGTGCCAGCAGCACTCTTAAGGCGGGAGGGTACAATGAGCAGTTCTTC	CASSTLKAGGYNEQFF